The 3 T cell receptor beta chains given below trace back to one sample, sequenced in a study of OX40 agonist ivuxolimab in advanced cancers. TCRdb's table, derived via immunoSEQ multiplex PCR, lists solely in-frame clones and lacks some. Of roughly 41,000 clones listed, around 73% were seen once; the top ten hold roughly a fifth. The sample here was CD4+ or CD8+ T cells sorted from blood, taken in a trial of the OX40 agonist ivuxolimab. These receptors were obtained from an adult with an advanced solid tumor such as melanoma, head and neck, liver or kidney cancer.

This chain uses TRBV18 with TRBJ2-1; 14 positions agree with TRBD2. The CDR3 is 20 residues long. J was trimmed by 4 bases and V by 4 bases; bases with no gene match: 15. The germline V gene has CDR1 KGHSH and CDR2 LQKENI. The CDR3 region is CASSLGLSGTSGRNYNEQFF. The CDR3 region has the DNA TGTGCCAGCTCACTGGGTCTGTCCGGGACTAGCGGGAGAAATTACAATGAGCAGTTCTTC. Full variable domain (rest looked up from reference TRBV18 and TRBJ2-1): NAGVMQNPRHLVRRRGQEARLRCSPMKGHSHVYWYRQLPEEGLKFMVYLQKENIIDESGMPKERFSAEFPKEGPSILRIQQVVRGDSAAYFCASSLGLSGTSGRNYNEQFFGPGTRLTVL.

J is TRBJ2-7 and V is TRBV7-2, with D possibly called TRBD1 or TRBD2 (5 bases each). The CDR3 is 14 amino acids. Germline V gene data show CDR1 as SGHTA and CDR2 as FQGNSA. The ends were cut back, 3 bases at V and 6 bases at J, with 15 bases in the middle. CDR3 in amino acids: CASSFSRDRLEQYF. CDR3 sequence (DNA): TGTGCCAGCAGCTTCAGCCGGGACCGCCTCGAGCAGTACTTC.

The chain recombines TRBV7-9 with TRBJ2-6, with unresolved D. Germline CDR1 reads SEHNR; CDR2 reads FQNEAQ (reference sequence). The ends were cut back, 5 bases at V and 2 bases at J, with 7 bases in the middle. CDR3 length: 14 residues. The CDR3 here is CASSQVAGANVLTF. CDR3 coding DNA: TGTGCCAGCAGCCAAGTGGCTGGGGCCAACGTCCTGACTTTC.